A selection of T cell receptor beta chains follows, all from one sample in a study of cytomegalovirus exposure and HLA in healthy donors. Generated by immunoSEQ multiplex PCR, the TCRdb table keeps only in-frame clones and is missing some. The sample lists about 130,000 clones; around 74% were seen once. Sequenced: PBMCs. All receptors derive from a woman aged 50 to 60 in good health and CMV-seropositive. CDR3s leave out the opening cysteine and the closing phenylalanine or tryptophan. D genes are given only for firm matches.

>TRBJ2-5|TRBD1|TRBV2
ASSLDRGGPAETQY
>TRBJ2-7|.|TRBV21-1
AIARVVCVSSYEQY
>TRBJ2-3|.|TRBV4-2
ASSQDRLNQATQY
>TRBJ2-7|TRBD1|TRBV5-6
ASSATGTREQY
>TRBJ1-2|.|TRBV5-4
ASNIYGGMYGYT
>TRBJ1-3|.|TRBV18
ASSPSQATSGNTIY
>TRBJ2-2|.|TRBV6-5
ASSSDIWAGELF
>TRBJ1-2|TRBD1|TRBV4-1
ASSQEGTGGTLNYGYT
>TRBJ1-4|.|TRBV18
ASSRGGNNEKLF
>TRBJ2-3|.|TRBV5-1
ASSSRYPTDTQY
>TRBJ1-2|TRBD1|TRBV7-9
ASSRDSYGYT
>TRBJ2-3|TRBD2|TRBV10-3
AISSTSGGTDTQY
>TRBJ2-5|TRBD2|TRBV5-1
ASSPQRGGVETQY
>TRBJ2-5|TRBD2|TRBV6-5
ASTTGGETQY
>TRBJ1-2|.|TRBV6-6
ASRLAGPLNYT
>TRBJ1-6|.|TRBV7-8
ASSFTGQNSPLH
>TRBJ2-1|.|TRBV5-6
ASSLGGARNEQF
>TRBJ2-7|TRBD2|TRBV2
ASSDHSIPLAGETYEQY
>TRBJ1-3|TRBD1|TRBV18
ASSPREGASGNTIY
>TRBJ1-1|TRBD1|TRBV11-1
ASSKTPDRGYTEAF